The 21 T cell receptor beta chains reported below all come from one sample, sequenced in a study of beta chain features in type 1 diabetes. Study-level results: Patients with Type 1 diabetes showed moderately but significantly shorter TCRB CDR3s in all four CD4+ subsets.

Their antigens are not known. Every bit of the isolated RNA underwent reverse transcription, so sequencing read expressed TCRB transcripts. Profiled with immunoSEQ multiplex PCR; TCRdb holds only in-frame clones, not every one. The sample holds 250,000 to 350,000 clones, 13% to 15% seen once. The sample consisted of naive CD4+ T cells from blood. The source is a man aged 30 to 39 with type 1 diabetes.

The J gene is TRBJ1-1, the V gene TRBV23-1; tentative D call: TRBD1 (5 bases). TRBV23-1 is designated an ORF whose function remains uncertain. The CDR3 length is 13 residues. Trimming stripped 0 bases from V and 8 bases from J, with 10 bases between. The CDR3 region has the DNA TGCGCCAGCAGTCAATCAAGACAGCAGGAAGCTTTCTTT. This codes for CASSQSRQQEAFF.

The genes are TRBV5-1 and TRBJ2-7; perhaps TRBD1 as D (6 bases). Germline CDR1 reads SGHRS; CDR2 reads YFSETQ. The V end lost 4 bases, the J end lost 0 bases, and 17 bases lay between the germline ends. The length of the CDR3 is 16 residues. The CDR3 reads CASSPQGRTVSYEQYF. As DNA, the CDR3 is TGCGCCAGCAGCCCTCAGGGCAGGACAGTCTCCTACGAGCAGTACTTC.

The chain is built from TRBV30 and TRBJ1-5; maybe TRBD1 (5 bases). Trimming took off 4 bases at V and 1 base at J, with 8 bases between the two ends. Germline CDR1 reads GTSNPN; CDR2 reads SVGIG (reference sequence). The CDR3 extends over 13 amino acids. CDR3 bases: TGTGCCTGGACCCGACAGAGCAATCAGCCCCAGCATTTT. Translated: CAWTRQSNQPQHF.

J is TRBJ2-3 and V is TRBV7-3; 7 bases fit TRBD1. From germline, CDR1 is SGHTA and CDR2 FQGTGA. V lost 5 bases, J lost 5 bases, and 10 bases stayed unmatched. The CDR3 spans 15 residues. The CDR3 sequence: CASSGQTGPQDTQYF. In DNA form, the CDR3 reads TGTGCCAGCAGCGGACAGACAGGGCCCCAAGATACGCAGTATTTT.

This chain uses TRBV2 with TRBJ2-3, with TRBD1 matching 9 bases. The CDR3 length is 14 residues. Germline assignment: CDR1 SNHLY and CDR2 FYNNEI. The J segment lost 1 base and the V segment lost 9 bases, leaving 5 bases of the junction unmatched. In DNA form, the CDR3 reads TGTGCCAGACAGGGGGCGACCGGCACAGATACGCAGTATTTT. It is translated as CARQGATGTDTQYF. The full variable domain, its missing parts supplied by reference TRBV2 and TRBJ2-3, is EPEVTQTPSHQVTQMGQEVILRCVPISNHLYFYWYRQILGQKVEFLVSFYNNEISEKSEIFDDQFSVERPDGSNFTLKIRSTKLEDSAMYFCARQGATGTDTQYFGPGTRLTVL.

The chain uses TRBV10-3 and TRBJ2-5; the D gene is possibly TRBD2 (5 bases). The V end lost 5 bases, the J end lost 4 bases, and 14 bases lay between the germline ends. The germline gives CDR1 ENHRY, CDR2 SYGVKD. The CDR3 contains 14 residues. CDR3 amino acids: CAISTFGILETQYF. The DNA of the CDR3 is TGTGCCATCAGTACCTTCGGGATCTTAGAGACCCAGTACTTC.

This rearrangement joins TRBV29-1 to TRBJ1-4, with D maybe TRBD1 (6 bases). Trimming took 4 bases from V and 3 from J, leaving 9 bases between them. The CDR3 spans 13 residues. The V gene's germline CDR1 is SQVTM and CDR2 ANQGSEA. CDR3 bases: TGCAGCGTTGTTACAGGGTCTAATGAAAAACTGTTTTTT. This gives the protein CSVVTGSNEKLFF.

This rearrangement joins TRBV11-2 to TRBJ1-1; D ambiguous. CDR1 and CDR2 (germline): SGHAT, FQNNGV. Trimming cost V 6 bases and J 1 base, with 9 bases left between them. The length of the CDR3 is 13 residues. The CDR3 protein is CASSQRRNTEAFF. The CDR3 DNA reads as TGTGCCAGCAGTCAACGGAGGAACACTGAAGCTTTCTTT. The whole variable domain, remainder taken from reference TRBV11-2 and TRBJ1-1, is EAGVAQSPRYKIIEKRQSVAFWCNPISGHATLYWYQQILGQGPKLLIQFQNNGVVDDSQLPKDRFSAERLKGVDSTLKIQPAKLEDSAVYLCASSQRRNTEAFFGQGTRLTVV.

The rearrangement joins TRBV19 to TRBJ1-5; D unresolved. There are 13 residues in the CDR3. Germline V gene lookup returns CDR1 LNHDA and CDR2 SQIVND (reference sequence). The germline V and J ends were trimmed by 4 bases and 6 bases, with 10 bases remaining between them. In nucleotides, the CDR3 is TGTGCCAGTAGTAGCGGCGGGATTCAGCCCCAGCATTTT. Protein: CASSSGGIQPQHF. Using reference TRBV19 and TRBJ1-5 for the parts outside the CDR3, the full variable domain is DGGITQSPKYLFRKEGQNVTLSCEQNLNHDAMYWYRQDPGQGLRLIYYSQIVNDFQKGDIAEGYSVSREKKESFPLTVTSAQKNPTAFYLCASSSGGIQPQHFGDGTRLSIL.

The rearrangement joins TRBV20-1 to TRBJ2-7; D not certain. The V gene's germline CDR1 is DFQATT and CDR2 SNEGSKA (reference sequence). The CDR3 length is 11 residues. The CDR3 spells CSQASSYEQYF. The CDR3 DNA follows: TGCAGCCAGGCCTCCTCCTACGAGCAGTACTTC.

V gene TRBV28 combines with J gene TRBJ2-1; TRBD2 matches 7 bases. The length of the CDR3 is 17 residues. Germline trimming cut 4 bases from V and 5 bases from J; bases unmatched to any gene: 14. Germline lookup yields CDR1 MDHEN and CDR2 SYDVKM. CDR3 sequence (DNA): TGTGCCAGCAGTTATGTTATATGGGGAGGGAAGAACAATGAGCAGTTCTTC. Its translation: CASSYVIWGGKNNEQFF.

This chain's CDR3 is CASSLGLAGVAFHEQYF. CDR3 nucleotide sequence: TGTGCCAGCAGTTTGGGACTAGCGGGAGTGGCGTTCCACGAGCAGTACTTC. The rearrangement joins TRBV28 to TRBJ2-7; TRBD2 agrees at 14 bases. The germline V gene encodes CDR1 MDHEN and CDR2 SYDVKM. The CDR3 contains 17 residues. With V trimmed by 3 bases and J by 5 bases, 9 bases remained unmatched.

In this sample, this clone turned up a few times. The rearrangement links TRBV28 to TRBJ2-1; 7 bases are shared with TRBD2. The length of the CDR3 is 15 residues. V shed 8 bases, J shed 7 bases, and the junction held 14 bases outside the gene matches. Per the germline V gene, CDR1 is MDHEN and CDR2 is SYDVKM. CDR3 sequence (DNA): TGTGCCAGCGGTTCTACTGCGGGAGTCACAAATGAGCAGTTCTTC. Its protein is CASGSTAGVTNEQFF.

This clone was counted only a few times. At the DNA level, this CDR3 is encoded by other sequences in the same sample as well. The chain couples TRBV5-6 to TRBJ1-2; TRBD1 matches 7 bases. Germline V gene sequence: CDR1 SGHDT, CDR2 YYEEEE. Germline trimming cut 0 bases from V and 3 bases from J; bases unmatched to any gene: 2. This CDR3 has 14 amino acids. The CDR3 region is CASSLGDRDYGYTF. CDR3 coding DNA: TGTGCCAGCAGCTTGGGCGACAGGGACTATGGCTACACCTTC.

This clone was counted only a few times. This rearrangement joins TRBV19 to TRBJ1-1; D is perhaps TRBD1 (5 bases). Germline V gives CDR1 LNHDA, CDR2 SQIVND (reference sequence). This CDR3 contains 14 residues. Trimming removed 7 bases at V and 5 bases at J, with 17 bases between. CDR3 sequence: CASTQAGVGTEAFF. DNA of the CDR3: TGTGCCAGTACGCAGGCGGGGGTCGGTACTGAAGCTTTCTTT.

There are a few counts of this clone. V usage is TRBV7-9 and J usage is TRBJ2-2; TRBD1 matches at 7 bases. Germline V gives CDR1 SEHNR, CDR2 FQNEAQ (reference sequence). V was clipped by 2 bases and J by 7 bases; unmatched bases: 7. The CDR3 has 15 residues. CDR3: CASSLTTGVHGELFF. CDR3 DNA sequence: TGTGCCAGCAGCTTAACTACAGGGGTCCACGGGGAGCTGTTTTTT.

The chain carries TRBV9 and TRBJ2-1; D gene unclear. This CDR3 comprises 13 residues. Deletions cut 0 bases from V and 6 bases from J, with 7 bases between. Germline CDR1 SGDLS, CDR2 YYNGEE. In nucleotides, the CDR3 is TGTGCCAGCAGCGTAGGGGCAGCCAATGAGCAGTTCTTC. Translated, it gives CASSVGAANEQFF.

The table lists this clone with a few counts. V and J are TRBV5-1 and TRBJ2-7, with D unclear. Trimming stripped 4 bases from V and 0 bases from J, with 14 bases between. Germline V gene lookup returns CDR1 SGHRS and CDR2 YFSETQ. This CDR3 is 15 amino acids long. The CDR3 coding sequence is TGCGCCAGCAGCCCGACAACACTGACCTCCTACGAGCAGTACTTC. It translates to CASSPTTLTSYEQYF.

The chain uses TRBV19 and TRBJ2-1; the D gene is possibly TRBD2 (6 bases). Germline CDR1 LNHDA, CDR2 SQIVND (reference sequence). Trimming took 4 bases from V and 4 from J, leaving 14 bases between them. The CDR3 spans 15 residues. CDR3 nucleotide sequence: TGTGCCAGTAGTAACAGGAGGGACGGTTACAATGAGCAGTTCTTC. Protein sequence: CASSNRRDGYNEQFF.

In its sample, this clone was seen a few times. J is TRBJ1-1 and V is TRBV6-6, with 9 bases fitting TRBD1. Germline loops: CDR1 MNHNY, CDR2 SVGAGI (reference sequence). With 6 bases clipped from V and 4 bases from J, the junction kept 9 bases outside the gene matches. CDR3 length: 15 residues. In nucleotides, the CDR3 is TGTGCCAGCAGCCGTCCCGGGACAGGGAGCACTGAAGCTTTCTTT. It is translated as CASSRPGTGSTEAFF.

This chain links TRBV19 with TRBJ2-7; the match to TRBD1 covers 7 bases. The CDR3 extends over 18 amino acids. Germline loops: CDR1 LNHDA, CDR2 SQIVND (reference sequence). Trimming at V came to 3 bases and at J to 1 base, leaving 15 bases not matched to a gene. CDR3 in DNA: TGTGCCAGTAGTATCACTTCACTGCGCCGGGACAGATCCTACGAGCAGTACTTC. It codes for CASSITSLRRDRSYEQYF.